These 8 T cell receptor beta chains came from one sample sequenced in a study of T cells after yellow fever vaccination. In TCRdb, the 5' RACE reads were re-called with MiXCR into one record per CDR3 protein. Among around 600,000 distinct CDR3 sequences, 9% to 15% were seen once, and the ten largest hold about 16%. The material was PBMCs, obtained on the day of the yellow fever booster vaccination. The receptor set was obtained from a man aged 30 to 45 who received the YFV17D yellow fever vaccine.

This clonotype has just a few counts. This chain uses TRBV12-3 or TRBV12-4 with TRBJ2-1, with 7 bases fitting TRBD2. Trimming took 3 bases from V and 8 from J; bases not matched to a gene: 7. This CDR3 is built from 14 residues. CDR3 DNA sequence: TGTGCCAGCAGTTTTACGGGAGGAAGGGATGAGCAGTTCTTC. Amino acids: CASSFTGGRDEQFF.

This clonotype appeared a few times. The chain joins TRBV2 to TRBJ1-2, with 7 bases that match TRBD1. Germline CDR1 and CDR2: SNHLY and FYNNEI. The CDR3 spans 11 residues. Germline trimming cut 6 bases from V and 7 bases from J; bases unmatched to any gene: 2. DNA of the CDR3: TGTGCCAGCAGCCGGGACAGTGGCTACACCTTC. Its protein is CASSRDSGYTF.

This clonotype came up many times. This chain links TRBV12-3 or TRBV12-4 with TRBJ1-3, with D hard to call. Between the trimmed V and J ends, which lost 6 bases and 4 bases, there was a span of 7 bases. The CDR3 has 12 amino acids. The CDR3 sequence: CASRFAGNTIYF. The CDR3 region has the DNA TGTGCCAGCAGATTCGCCGGAAACACCATATATTTT.

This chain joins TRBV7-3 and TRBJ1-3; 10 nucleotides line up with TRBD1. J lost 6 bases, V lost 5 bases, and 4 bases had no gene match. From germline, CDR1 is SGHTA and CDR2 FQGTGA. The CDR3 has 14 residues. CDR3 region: CASSPGQGVNTIYF. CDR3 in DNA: TGTGCCAGCAGCCCTGGACAGGGGGTAAACACCATATATTTT. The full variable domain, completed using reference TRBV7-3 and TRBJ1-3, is GAGVSQTPSNKVTEKGKYVELRCDPISGHTALYWYRQSLGQGPEFLIYFQGTGAADDSGLPNDRFFAVRPEGSVSTLKIQRTERGDSAVYLCASSPGQGVNTIYFGEGSWLTVV.

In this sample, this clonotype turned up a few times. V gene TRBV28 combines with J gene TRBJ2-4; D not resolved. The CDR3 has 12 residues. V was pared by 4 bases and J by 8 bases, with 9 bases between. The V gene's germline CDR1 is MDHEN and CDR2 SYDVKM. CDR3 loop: CASSSSGDIQYF. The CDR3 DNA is TGTGCCAGCAGTTCATCTGGGGACATTCAGTACTTC.

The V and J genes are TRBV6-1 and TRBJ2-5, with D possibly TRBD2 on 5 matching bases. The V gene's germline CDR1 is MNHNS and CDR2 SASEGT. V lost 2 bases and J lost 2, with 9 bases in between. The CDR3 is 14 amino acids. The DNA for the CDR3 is TGTGCCAGCAGTGAATCCCTAGCTCAAGAGACCCAGTACTTC. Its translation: CASSESLAQETQYF.

CDR3 nucleotides: TGTGCCAGCAACACTTCACCAGCGGGTGAGCAGTTCTTC. It specifies CASNTSPAGEQFF. The J gene is TRBJ2-1, the V gene TRBV12-3 or TRBV12-4; D may be TRBD2 (6 bases). The CDR3 spans 13 residues. Trimming left V 7 bases short and J 9 bases short, with 16 bases between.

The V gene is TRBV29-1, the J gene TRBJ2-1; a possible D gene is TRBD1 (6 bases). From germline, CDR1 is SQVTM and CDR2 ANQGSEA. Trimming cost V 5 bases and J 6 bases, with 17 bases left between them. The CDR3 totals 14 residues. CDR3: CSVQRGSGPNEQFF. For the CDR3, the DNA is TGCAGCGTTCAAAGGGGGAGCGGACCCAATGAGCAGTTCTTC.